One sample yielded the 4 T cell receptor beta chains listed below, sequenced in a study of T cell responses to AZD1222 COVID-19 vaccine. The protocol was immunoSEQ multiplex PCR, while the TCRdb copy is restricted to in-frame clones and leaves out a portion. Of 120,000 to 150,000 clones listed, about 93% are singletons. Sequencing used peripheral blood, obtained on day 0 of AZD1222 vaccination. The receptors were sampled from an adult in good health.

The CDR3 sequence: CASSVTGGGAETQYF. CDR3 nucleotides: TGTGCCAGCAGCGTTACTGGAGGGGGAGCTGAGACCCAGTACTTC. This chain uses TRBV9 with TRBJ2-5; either TRBD1 or TRBD2 may supply D (6 bases each). Germline V gene sequence: CDR1 SGDLS, CDR2 YYNGEE. Trimming took off 2 bases at V and 5 bases at J, with 16 bases between the two ends. The CDR3 runs to 15 residues.

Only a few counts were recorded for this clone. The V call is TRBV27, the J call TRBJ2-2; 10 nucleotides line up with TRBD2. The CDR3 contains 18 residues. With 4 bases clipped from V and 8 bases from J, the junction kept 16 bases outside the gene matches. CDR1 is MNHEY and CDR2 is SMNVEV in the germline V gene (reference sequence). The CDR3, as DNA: TGTGCCAGCAGTTCTCGAATAGCGGGAGGTATACCTGTAGGGGAGCTGTTTTTT. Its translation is CASSSRIAGGIPVGELFF.

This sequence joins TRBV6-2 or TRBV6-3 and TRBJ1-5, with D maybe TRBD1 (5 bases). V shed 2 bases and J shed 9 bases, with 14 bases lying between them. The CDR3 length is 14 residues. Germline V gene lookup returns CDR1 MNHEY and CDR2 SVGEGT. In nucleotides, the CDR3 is TGTGCCAGCAGTTACGATCGGGGGGGACGGCCCCAGCATTTT. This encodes CASSYDRGGRPQHF.

The CDR3 is CASSQERPSGGVGQETQYF. CDR3 coding DNA: TGCGCCAGCAGCCAAGAAAGGCCTAGCGGAGGGGTTGGGCAAGAGACCCAGTACTTC. The V and J genes are TRBV4-1 and TRBJ2-5; TRBD2 aligns across 7 bases. CDR1 is MGHRA and CDR2 is YSYEKL in the germline V gene. J gave up 2 bases and V 0 bases, and 15 bases lay outside the gene matches. CDR3 length: 19 amino acids.